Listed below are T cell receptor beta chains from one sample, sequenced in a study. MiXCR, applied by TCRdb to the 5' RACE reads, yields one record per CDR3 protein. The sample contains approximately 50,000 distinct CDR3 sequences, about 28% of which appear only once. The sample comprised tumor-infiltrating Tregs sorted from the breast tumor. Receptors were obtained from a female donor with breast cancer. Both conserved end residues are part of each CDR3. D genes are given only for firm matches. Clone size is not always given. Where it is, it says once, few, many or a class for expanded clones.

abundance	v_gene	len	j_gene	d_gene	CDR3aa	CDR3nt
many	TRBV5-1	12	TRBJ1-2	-	CASSGENYGYTF	TGCGCCAGCAGCGGGGAAAACTATGGCTACACCTTC
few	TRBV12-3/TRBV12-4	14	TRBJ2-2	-	CASTLQSNTGELFF	TGTGCCAGCACCCTACAAAGTAACACCGGGGAGCTGTTTTTT
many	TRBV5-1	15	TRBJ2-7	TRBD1	CASSVTGGESYEQYF	TGCGCCAGCAGCGTTACAGGGGGCGAGTCCTACGAGCAGTACTTC
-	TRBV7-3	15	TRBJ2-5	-	CASSSFGGLSETQYF	TGTGCCAGCAGCTCTTTTGGGGGGCTAAGTGAGACCCAGTACTTC
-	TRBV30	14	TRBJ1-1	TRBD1	CAWRLLGGASEAFF	TGTGCCTGGAGACTCCTAGGGGGCGCCTCTGAAGCTTTCTTT
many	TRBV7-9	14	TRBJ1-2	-	CATAGSGLGDGYTF	TGTGCCACCGCCGGGTCCGGGCTCGGGGATGGCTACACCTTC
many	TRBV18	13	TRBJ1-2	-	CASSDRTNYGYTF	TGTGCCAGCTCAGACAGGACTAACTATGGCTACACCTTC
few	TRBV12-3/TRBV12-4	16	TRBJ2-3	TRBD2	CASSLRVAGGGDTQYF	TGTGCCAGCAGTTTAAGAGTAGCGGGAGGTGGAGATACGCAGTATTTT
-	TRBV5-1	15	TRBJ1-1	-	CASSLMGARNTEAFF	TGCGCCAGCAGCTTGATGGGGGCGCGCAACACTGAAGCTTTCTTT
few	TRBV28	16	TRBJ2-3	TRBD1	CASSRIRDRGARTQYF	TGTGCCAGCAGTAGGATACGGGACAGGGGCGCTCGTACGCAGTATTTT
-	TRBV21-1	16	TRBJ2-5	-	CASSREEGTVQETQYF	TGTGCCAGCAGCAGAGAAGAGGGGACAGTCCAAGAGACCCAGTACTTC
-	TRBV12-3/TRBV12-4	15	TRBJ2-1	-	CASSLTGAADNEQFF	TGTGCCAGCAGTTTAACCGGGGCGGCCGACAATGAGCAGTTCTTC
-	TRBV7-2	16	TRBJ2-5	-	CASSLAPSRGQETQYF	TGTGCCAGCAGCTTAGCTCCCAGCAGGGGCCAAGAGACCCAGTACTTC
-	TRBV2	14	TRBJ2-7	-	CASSRVSGDNEQYF	TGTGCCAGCAGTCGTGTGTCAGGGGACAACGAGCAGTACTTC
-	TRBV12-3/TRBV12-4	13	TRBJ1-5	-	CASSLSGLETQHF	TGTGCCAGCAGTTTGTCGGGGTTGGAGACCCAGCATTTT
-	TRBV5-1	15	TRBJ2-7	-	CASSLTQGFSYEQYF	TGCGCCAGCAGCTTGACCCAGGGCTTTTCCTACGAGCAGTACTTC
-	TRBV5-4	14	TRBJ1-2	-	CASSLEALDYGYAF	TGTGCCAGCAGCTTGGAGGCCCTTGACTATGGCTACGCCTTC
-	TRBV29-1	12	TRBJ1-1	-	CSVDRDRTEAFF	TGCAGCGTCGACCGAGACAGGACTGAAGCTTTCTTT
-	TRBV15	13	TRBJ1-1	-	CATSRDFRGEAFF	TGTGCCACCAGCAGAGATTTTCGGGGAGAAGCTTTCTTT
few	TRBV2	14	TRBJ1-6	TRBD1	CASSEWGQGLPLHF	TGTGCCAGCAGTGAATGGGGACAGGGATTGCCCCTCCACTTT
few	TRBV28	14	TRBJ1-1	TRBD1	CASSPTGVNTEAFF	TGTGCCAGCAGTCCGACAGGGGTAAACACTGAAGCTTTCTTT
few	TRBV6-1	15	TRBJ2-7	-	CASSEFSSVISEQYF	TGTGCCAGCAGTGAATTCTCTAGTGTTATTAGCGAGCAGTACTTC
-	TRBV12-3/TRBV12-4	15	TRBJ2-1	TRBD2	CASSLSSGGVNEQFF	TGTGCCAGCAGTTTGTCTAGCGGGGGGGTAAATGAGCAGTTCTTC
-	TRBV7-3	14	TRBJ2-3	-	CASSFYTGADTQYF	TGTGCCAGCAGCTTTTATACGGGGGCAGATACGCAGTATTTT
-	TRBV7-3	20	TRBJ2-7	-	CASSLITGYTGELVIYEQYF	TGTGCCAGCAGCTTAATAACGGGTTATACGGGGGAGCTAGTTATCTACGAGCAGTACTTC
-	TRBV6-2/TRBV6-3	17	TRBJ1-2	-	CASSLQGPGGVDYGYTF	TGTGCCAGCAGTCTCCAAGGTCCAGGCGGAGTTGACTATGGCTACACCTTC
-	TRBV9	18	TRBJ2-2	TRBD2	CASSDSPASGKRTGELFF	TGTGCCAGCAGCGATTCTCCGGCTAGCGGGAAACGCACCGGTGAGCTGTTTTTT
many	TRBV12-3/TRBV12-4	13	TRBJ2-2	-	CASKTGVVRELFF	TGTGCCAGCAAGACCGGGGTTGTACGGGAGCTGTTTTTT
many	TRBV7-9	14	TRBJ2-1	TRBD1	CASSFFSGGGEQFF	TGTGCCAGCAGCTTTTTTTCAGGGGGCGGTGAGCAGTTCTTC
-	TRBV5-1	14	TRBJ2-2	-	CASSSGQDTGELFF	TGCGCCAGCAGCTCCGGACAAGACACCGGGGAGCTGTTTTTT
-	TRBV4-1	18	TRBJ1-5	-	CASSQGLGIVRSNQPQHF	TGCGCCAGCAGCCAAGGACTAGGGATCGTACGCAGTAATCAGCCCCAGCATTTT
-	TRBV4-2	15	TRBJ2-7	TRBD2	CASSQERGVPYEQYF	TGTGCCAGCAGCCAGGAGCGGGGGGTACCATACGAGCAGTACTTC
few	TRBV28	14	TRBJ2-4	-	CASSFAPAKNIQYF	TGTGCCAGCAGTTTCGCGCCAGCCAAAAACATTCAGTACTTC
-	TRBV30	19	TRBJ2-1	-	CAWSPGGLERPGFNNGQFF	TGTGCCTGGAGTCCAGGGGGACTCGAGCGACCAGGGTTTAACAATGGGCAGTTCTTC
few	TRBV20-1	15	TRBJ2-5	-	CSAMGKGSAVETQYF	TGCAGTGCTATGGGGAAAGGGTCGGCAGTTGAGACTCAGTACTTC
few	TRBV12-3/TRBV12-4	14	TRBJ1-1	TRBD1	CASRARGRGTEAFF	TGTGCCAGCAGAGCGAGGGGGCGAGGGACTGAAGCTTTCTTT
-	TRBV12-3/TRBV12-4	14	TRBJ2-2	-	CASSFRANTGELFF	TGTGCCAGCAGTTTTCGCGCGAACACCGGGGAGCTGTTTTTT
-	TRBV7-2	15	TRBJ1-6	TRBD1	CASSLRRQGVSPLHF	TGTGCCAGCAGCTTAAGGCGGCAGGGGGTTTCACCCCTCCACTTT
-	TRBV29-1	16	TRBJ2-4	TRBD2	CSVERTAGGAKNIQYF	TGCAGCGTTGAACGAACAGCGGGAGGGGCCAAAAACATTCAGTACTTC
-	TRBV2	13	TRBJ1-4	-	CATGYLTEEKLFF	TGTGCAACAGGGTATCTAACCGAAGAAAAACTGTTTTTT
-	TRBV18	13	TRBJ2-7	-	CASSPTAGNEQYF	TGTGCCAGCTCACCTACGGCAGGGAACGAGCAGTACTTC
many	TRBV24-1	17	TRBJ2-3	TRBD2	CATSDWWTSGSTDTQYF	TGTGCCACCAGTGATTGGTGGACTAGCGGGAGCACAGATACGCAGTATTTT
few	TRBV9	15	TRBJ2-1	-	CASSVEGGVYNEQFF	TGTGCCAGCAGCGTGGAAGGAGGGGTCTACAATGAGCAGTTCTTC
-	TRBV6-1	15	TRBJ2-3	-	CAGRSSSVGTDTQYF	TGTGCCGGCAGGTCCAGTAGCGTCGGCACAGATACGCAGTATTTT
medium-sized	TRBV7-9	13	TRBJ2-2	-	CAISGKNTGELFF	TGTGCCATCTCCGGGAAGAACACCGGGGAGCTGTTTTTT
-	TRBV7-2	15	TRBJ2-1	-	CASSLVRHRYNEQFF	TGTGCCAGCAGCTTAGTTCGACACCGGTACAATGAGCAGTTCTTC
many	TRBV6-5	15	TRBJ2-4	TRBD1	CASRPGTGSKNIQYF	TGTGCCAGCAGGCCCGGGACAGGGTCCAAAAACATTCAGTACTTC
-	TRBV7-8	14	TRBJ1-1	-	CASSLGTANTKAFF	TGTGCCAGCAGCTTAGGGACAGCGAACACTAAAGCTTTCTTT
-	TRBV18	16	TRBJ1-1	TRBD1	CASSPRTGSMNTEAFF	TGTGCCAGCTCACCACGGACAGGGTCTATGAACACTGAAGCTTTCTTT
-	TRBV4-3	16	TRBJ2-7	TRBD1	CASSRQIQGLGYEQYF	TGCGCCAGCAGCCGCCAAATACAGGGGCTAGGGTACGAGCAGTACTTC